The rows below give T cell receptor beta chains drawn from one sample of a study of T cell changes during pregnancy in multiple sclerosis. The method was immunoSEQ multiplex PCR; TCRdb's version includes in-frame clones alone and lacks a portion of them. The sample holds 50,000 to 75,000 clones; about nine tenths are singletons and the top ten take 1% to 1.5%. The material was peripheral blood, obtained after pregnancy. The receptors shown here come from a female donor in good health, enrolled as a control in a pregnancy study. Each CDR3 is given with its conserved first and last residue. The D gene is left open where the match is weak. Not all rows give a size; the values are once, few, many and, for expanded clones, a class.

j_gene	abundance	d_gene	v_gene	CDR3nt	CDR3aa
TRBJ2-7	-	TRBD1	TRBV7-2	TGTGCCAGCAGCTTTAGGGACAGTACCTACGAGCAGTACTTC	CASSFRDSTYEQYF
TRBJ2-2	-	-	TRBV7-9	TGTGCCAGCAGCGTATTTGACAAGAACACCGGGGAGCTGTTTTTT	CASSVFDKNTGELFF
TRBJ1-2	-	-	TRBV11-3	TGTGCCAGCAGCTTAGCGGTGGAGTATGGCTACACCTTC	CASSLAVEYGYTF
TRBJ2-7	-	-	TRBV4-3	TGCGCCAGCAGCCAAGACTCGCGGGGTGAGCAGTACTTC	CASSQDSRGEQYF
TRBJ1-2	once	-	TRBV5-6	TGTGCCAGTTTCGGGCGGGGATGGGGGGGCGCGGATGGCTACACCTTC	CASFGRGWGGADGYTF
TRBJ2-7	once	-	TRBV14	TGTGCCAGCAGCCCCTGGGCAGTGGACGAGCAGTACTTC	CASSPWAVDEQYF
TRBJ1-2	once	-	TRBV2	TGTGCCAGCAACAGGGAAGATTTCTATGGCTACACCTTC	CASNREDFYGYTF
TRBJ1-3	few	-	TRBV2	TGTGCCAGCAGTGAACGCGGTAACACCATATATTTT	CASSERGNTIYF
TRBJ1-1	-	-	TRBV28	TGTGCCAGCACTGACAGCGAACGTGAAGCTTTCTTT	CASTDSEREAFF
TRBJ1-1	-	TRBD1	TRBV29-1	TGCAGCGTTGAAGGGGGACAGGGGGGGGTCTGTGTCTCTGAAGCTTTCTTT	CSVEGGQGGVCVSEAFF
TRBJ2-1	-	TRBD2	TRBV7-2	TGTGCCAGCCGGGGGGGCCAAAATGAGCAGTTCTTC	CASRGGQNEQFF
TRBJ2-7	few	-	TRBV25-1	TGTGCCAGCAGCAAAGGAGACAGAGAGCAGTACTTC	CASSKGDREQYF
TRBJ2-5	-	TRBD2	TRBV5-1	TGCGCCAGCAGCTTTTTCCCTTCTGGCGGGGGGGGGAAAGAGACCCAGTACTTC	CASSFFPSGGGGKETQYF
TRBJ2-4	-	-	TRBV6-5	TGTGCCAGCAGTTATGGTAGTGGCAAAAACATTCAGTACTTC	CASSYGSGKNIQYF
TRBJ1-1	-	-	TRBV7-2	TGTGCCAGCAGCTTTTCGACAGGAAACACTGAAGCTTTCTTT	CASSFSTGNTEAFF
TRBJ2-7	-	-	TRBV5-4	TGTGCCAGCAGCCCCGGGACTTCGCTTGGCGAGCAGTACTTC	CASSPGTSLGEQYF
TRBJ1-3	-	-	TRBV14	TGTGCCAGCAGCCAAGAACGGGGGGCGAAAGGAAACACCATATATTTT	CASSQERGAKGNTIYF
TRBJ2-7	-	-	TRBV30	TGTGCCTGGGCCCAGGGGTCTTACGAGCAGTACTTC	CAWAQGSYEQYF
TRBJ2-3	-	-	TRBV2	TGTGCCAGCAATGGGGGCTACACAGATACGCAGTATTTT	CASNGGYTDTQYF
TRBJ1-1	few	-	TRBV2	TGTGCCAGCAGTGGACTACACGGGGTCCCTGAAGCTTTCTTT	CASSGLHGVPEAFF
TRBJ1-4	-	-	TRBV29-1	TGCAGCGCCCGTCGGGGAAATGAAAAACTGTTTTTT	CSARRGNEKLFF
TRBJ1-1	-	-	TRBV11-2	TGTGCCAGCAGCTTCACAGGTTGGGGCACTGAAGCTTTCTTT	CASSFTGWGTEAFF
TRBJ2-1	-	-	TRBV11-3	TGTGCCAGCAGCTCCGGGGGGACAGGATACAATGAGCAGTTCTTC	CASSSGGTGYNEQFF
TRBJ2-1	-	-	TRBV7-6	TGTGCCAGCGGCTCGGGGAGGTGGGGATACAATGAGCAGTTCTTC	CASGSGRWGYNEQFF
TRBJ2-7	-	-	TRBV29-1	TGCAGCGTTGAACGCGGCTACGAGCAGTACTTC	CSVERGYEQYF
TRBJ2-1	-	-	TRBV4-3	TGCGCCAGCAGCCAAGGGGAGGGGGGGGGATACAATGAGCAGTTCTTC	CASSQGEGGGYNEQFF
TRBJ1-1	-	-	TRBV6-5	TGTGCCAGCAGCACATACCTGGGGGGCACTGAAGCTTTCTTT	CASSTYLGGTEAFF